The entry below gives a single T cell receptor beta chain sequence along with its context. The antigen remains unidentified. From germline, CDR1 is MNHEY and CDR2 SVGEGT. Trimming left V 0 bases short and J 5 bases short, with 16 bases between. The CDR3 spans 16 residues. This sample was included in a study of response to subunit inactivated influenza vaccine. General study findings and limits: Few new T cells, the authors suggested, are recruited by each seasonal influenza vaccination.

A single record per CDR3 protein comes from TCRdb applying MiXCR to the RT-PCR reads. The sample consists of roughly 760,000 distinct CDR3 sequences, less than 25% of them appearing once. This sequence joins TRBV6-2 or TRBV6-3 and TRBJ2-5, with D possibly matching TRBD1 (6 bases). The sample consisted of PBMCs from blood, taken roughly 5 days after vaccination. The clonotype was recovered from a man in his fifties or sixties who received an inactivated influenza vaccine. The CDR3 reads CASSYSRRERGETQYF. Here the CDR3 DNA reads TGTGCCAGCAGTTACTCTCGACGGGAAAGGGGGGAGACCCAGTACTTC.